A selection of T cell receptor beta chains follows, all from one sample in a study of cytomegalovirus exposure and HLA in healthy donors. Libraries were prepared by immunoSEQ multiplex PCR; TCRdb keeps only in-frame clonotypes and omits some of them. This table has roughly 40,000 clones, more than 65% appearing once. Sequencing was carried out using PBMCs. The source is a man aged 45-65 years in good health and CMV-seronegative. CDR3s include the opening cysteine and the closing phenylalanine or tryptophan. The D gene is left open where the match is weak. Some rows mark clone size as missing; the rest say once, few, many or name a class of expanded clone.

CDR3 protein: CASSFYSPQNTGELFF; CDR3 DNA: TGTGCCAGCAGCTTCTACAGCCCGCAGAACACCGGGGAGCTGTTTTTT; J gene: TRBJ2-2; D gene: NA; clone size: few; V gene: TRBV11-2
CDR3 protein: CASSSTGFNEKLFF; CDR3 DNA: TGTGCCAGTAGTTCGACAGGATTTAATGAAAAACTGTTTTTT; J gene: TRBJ1-4; D gene: NA; clone size: NA; V gene: TRBV19
CDR3 protein: CASTPGLAGVSNEQFF; CDR3 DNA: TGTGCCAGCACCCCGGGACTAGCGGGAGTCAGCAATGAGCAGTTCTTC; J gene: TRBJ2-1; D gene: TRBD2; clone size: NA; V gene: TRBV28
CDR3 protein: CASRSDTTSWNEQFF; CDR3 DNA: TGTGCCAGTAGATCTGACACGACTAGCTGGAATGAGCAGTTCTTC; J gene: TRBJ2-1; D gene: TRBD2; clone size: NA; V gene: TRBV19
CDR3 protein: CASSSQTREEQFF; CDR3 DNA: TGCGCCAGCAGCAGTCAAACCCGGGAAGAGCAGTTCTTC; J gene: TRBJ2-1; D gene: NA; clone size: once; V gene: TRBV5-1
CDR3 protein: CASSVGQGAVQPQHF; CDR3 DNA: TGTGCCAGCAGTGTTGGGCAGGGGGCAGTTCAGCCCCAGCATTTT; J gene: TRBJ1-5; D gene: TRBD1; clone size: NA; V gene: TRBV2
CDR3 protein: CASSSSGGSRYEQYF; CDR3 DNA: TGTGCCAGCAGTTCATCAGGGGGGAGTAGGTACGAGCAGTACTTC; J gene: TRBJ2-7; D gene: NA; clone size: once; V gene: TRBV6-5
CDR3 protein: CASQEGANGKLFF; CDR3 DNA: TGTGCCTCCCAGGAGGGGGCGAATGGAAAACTGTTTTTT; J gene: TRBJ1-4; D gene: TRBD1; clone size: NA; V gene: TRBV15
CDR3 protein: CASGLRYNTEAFF; CDR3 DNA: TGTGCTAGTGGTTTGCGGTACAACACTGAAGCTTTCTTT; J gene: TRBJ1-1; D gene: NA; clone size: NA; V gene: TRBV12-5
CDR3 protein: CASGRDYTEAFF; CDR3 DNA: TGTGCCAGCGGTAGGGACTACACTGAAGCTTTCTTT; J gene: TRBJ1-1; D gene: NA; clone size: NA; V gene: TRBV6-5
CDR3 protein: CASSTPTDSSQETQYF; CDR3 DNA: TGTGCCAGCAGCACCCCGACGGACAGCTCCCAAGAGACCCAGTACTTC; J gene: TRBJ2-5; D gene: NA; clone size: NA; V gene: TRBV7-8
CDR3 protein: CASSRQALGYNEQFF; CDR3 DNA: TGCGCCAGCAGCCGACAGGCACTAGGGTACAATGAGCAGTTCTTC; J gene: TRBJ2-1; D gene: NA; clone size: NA; V gene: TRBV4-3
CDR3 protein: CASSDAGTGYYEQYF; CDR3 DNA: TGTGCCAGCAGCGACGCCGGGACAGGGTACTACGAGCAGTACTTC; J gene: TRBJ2-7; D gene: TRBD1; clone size: NA; V gene: TRBV7-2
CDR3 protein: CASSSTYKEGGETQYF; CDR3 DNA: TGCGCCAGCAGCAGTACCTACAAGGAGGGCGGAGAGACCCAGTACTTC; J gene: TRBJ2-5; D gene: NA; clone size: NA; V gene: TRBV4-3
CDR3 protein: CAWSLGGQNQPQHF; CDR3 DNA: TGTGCCTGGAGTTTAGGAGGCCAAAATCAGCCCCAGCATTTT; J gene: TRBJ1-5; D gene: NA; clone size: NA; V gene: TRBV30
CDR3 protein: CASSLNPGADTEAFF; CDR3 DNA: TGTGCCAGCAGCTTAAATCCAGGGGCGGACACTGAAGCTTTCTTT; J gene: TRBJ1-1; D gene: NA; clone size: once; V gene: TRBV7-3
CDR3 protein: CSSSLEGGGPSYEQYF; CDR3 DNA: TGTTCCAGCAGCTTAGAGGGAGGGGGTCCCTCCTACGAGCAGTACTTC; J gene: TRBJ2-7; D gene: NA; clone size: NA; V gene: TRBV7-9
CDR3 protein: CATVGACGNQPQHF; CDR3 DNA: TGCGCCACCGTAGGGGCTTGTGGCAATCAGCCCCAGCATTTT; J gene: TRBJ1-5; D gene: NA; clone size: NA; V gene: TRBV10-1
CDR3 protein: CASSGTGNQPQHF; CDR3 DNA: TGTGCCAGTAGTGGGACAGGGAACCAGCCCCAGCATTTT; J gene: TRBJ1-5; D gene: TRBD1; clone size: NA; V gene: TRBV19
CDR3 protein: CASSSVKGAKTQYF; CDR3 DNA: TGTGCCAGCAGCTCGGTTAAGGGGGCAAAGACCCAGTACTTC; J gene: TRBJ2-5; D gene: TRBD1; clone size: NA; V gene: TRBV7-9
CDR3 protein: CASSLRGGNTEAFF; CDR3 DNA: TGCGCCAGCAGCTTGAGAGGAGGGAACACTGAAGCTTTCTTT; J gene: TRBJ1-1; D gene: NA; clone size: NA; V gene: TRBV5-1
CDR3 protein: CASSLTSGGAPVPYNEQFF; CDR3 DNA: TGTGCCAGCAGCTTGACTAGCGGGGGGGCTCCTGTGCCCTACAATGAGCAGTTCTTC; J gene: TRBJ2-1; D gene: TRBD2; clone size: NA; V gene: TRBV7-6
CDR3 protein: CASSQDASIRETQYF; CDR3 DNA: TGCGCCAGCAGCCAAGATGCTAGTATTAGAGAGACCCAGTACTTC; J gene: TRBJ2-5; D gene: NA; clone size: NA; V gene: TRBV4-3
CDR3 protein: CASSQTRYGENYGYTF; CDR3 DNA: TGTGCCAGCAGTCAAACGCGATATGGGGAGAACTATGGCTACACCTTC; J gene: TRBJ1-2; D gene: NA; clone size: NA; V gene: TRBV28
CDR3 protein: CASSQDRDRGYYGYTF; CDR3 DNA: TGCGCCAGCAGCCAAGATCGGGACCGGGGGTACTATGGCTACACCTTC; J gene: TRBJ1-2; D gene: NA; clone size: few; V gene: TRBV4-3
CDR3 protein: CASSLETGTSPLHF; CDR3 DNA: TGTGCCAGCAGCTTGGAGACAGGTACCTCACCCCTCCACTTT; J gene: TRBJ1-6; D gene: NA; clone size: NA; V gene: TRBV5-4
CDR3 protein: CASSYPEANEQFF; CDR3 DNA: TGTGCCAGCAGTTACCCGGAAGCGAATGAGCAGTTCTTC; J gene: TRBJ2-1; D gene: NA; clone size: NA; V gene: TRBV6-6
CDR3 protein: CASSWDSVIGTEAFF; CDR3 DNA: TGCGCCAGCAGCTGGGACAGCGTTATCGGCACTGAAGCTTTCTTT; J gene: TRBJ1-1; D gene: TRBD1; clone size: NA; V gene: TRBV5-1
CDR3 protein: CASSLGQDSYEQYF; CDR3 DNA: TGTGCCAGCAGTTTAGGACAGGACTCCTACGAGCAGTACTTC; J gene: TRBJ2-7; D gene: TRBD1; clone size: few; V gene: TRBV6-5
CDR3 protein: CASSQGLLREQYF; CDR3 DNA: TGTGCCAGCAGTCAAGGACTGTTACGGGAGCAGTACTTC; J gene: TRBJ2-7; D gene: NA; clone size: NA; V gene: TRBV7-3
CDR3 protein: CASSSGGQGSYTF; CDR3 DNA: TGTGCCAGCAGTTCCGGGGGACAGGGGAGCTACACCTTC; J gene: TRBJ1-2; D gene: TRBD1; clone size: NA; V gene: TRBV6-5
CDR3 protein: CASSFFGTGAAGYEQYF; CDR3 DNA: TGTGCCAGCAGTTTCTTTGGGACAGGGGCGGCCGGCTACGAGCAGTACTTC; J gene: TRBJ2-7; D gene: TRBD1; clone size: NA; V gene: TRBV28
CDR3 protein: CASQPSGGDTQYF; CDR3 DNA: TGCGCCAGCCAGCCTAGCGGGGGAGATACGCAGTATTTT; J gene: TRBJ2-3; D gene: TRBD2; clone size: NA; V gene: TRBV5-1